Listed here is a single T cell receptor beta chain. CDR3 length: 13 residues. V was pared by 7 bases and J by 5 bases, with 5 bases of the junction left unmatched. CDR1 and CDR2 (germline): SNHLY, FYNNEI. These data come from a study of shared clonotypes between healthy human individuals. Sequencing was performed with immunoSEQ multiplex PCR; in TCRdb, only in-frame clones are kept and a portion is missing. Here the sample spans 650,000 to 800,000 clones, around 70% being singletons. This receptor was taken from a woman aged 25-40 years in good health. The specimen sequenced was memory CD4+ T cells sorted from blood. As to subset: CD45RA-negative fraction. The chain has TRBV2 and TRBJ2-1; TRBD2 agrees at 7 bases. The CDR3 nucleotides read TGTGCCAGCAAGTGGGGAGGGGACAATGAGCAGTTCTTC. It translates to CASKWGGDNEQFF.